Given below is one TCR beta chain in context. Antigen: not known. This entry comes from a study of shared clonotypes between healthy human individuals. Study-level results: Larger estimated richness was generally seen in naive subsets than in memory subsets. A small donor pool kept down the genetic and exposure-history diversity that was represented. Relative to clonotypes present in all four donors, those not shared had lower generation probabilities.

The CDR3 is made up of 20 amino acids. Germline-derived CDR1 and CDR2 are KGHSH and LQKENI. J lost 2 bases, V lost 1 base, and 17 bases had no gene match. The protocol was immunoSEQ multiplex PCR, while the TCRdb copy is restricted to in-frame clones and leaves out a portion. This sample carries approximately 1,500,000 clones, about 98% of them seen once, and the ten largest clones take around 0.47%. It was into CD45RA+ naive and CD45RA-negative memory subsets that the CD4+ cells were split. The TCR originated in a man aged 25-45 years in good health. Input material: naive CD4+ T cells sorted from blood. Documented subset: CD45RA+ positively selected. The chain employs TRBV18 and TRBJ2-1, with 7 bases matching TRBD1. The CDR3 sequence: CASSPRFGTARNLTYNEQFF. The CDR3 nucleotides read TGTGCCAGCTCACCACGGTTCGGGACAGCGCGGAACCTTACCTACAATGAGCAGTTCTTC.